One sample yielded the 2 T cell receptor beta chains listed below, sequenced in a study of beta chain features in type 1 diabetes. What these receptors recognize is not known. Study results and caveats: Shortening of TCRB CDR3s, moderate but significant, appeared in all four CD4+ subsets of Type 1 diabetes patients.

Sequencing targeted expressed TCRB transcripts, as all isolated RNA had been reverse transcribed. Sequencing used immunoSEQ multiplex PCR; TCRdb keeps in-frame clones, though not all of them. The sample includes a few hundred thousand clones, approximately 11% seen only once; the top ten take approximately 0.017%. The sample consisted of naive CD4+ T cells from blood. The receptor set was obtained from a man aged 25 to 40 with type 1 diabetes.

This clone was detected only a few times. CDR3 residues: CASSKDSFTGELFF. The CDR3 DNA follows: TGTGCCAGCAGCAAGGACAGTTTCACCGGGGAGCTGTTTTTT. This chain connects TRBV27 to TRBJ2-2; tentative D call: TRBD1 (6 bases). Trimming took 6 bases from V and 4 from J, leaving 12 bases between them. CDR3 length: 14 amino acids. CDR1 is MNHEY, CDR2 SMNVEV, per germline (reference sequence).

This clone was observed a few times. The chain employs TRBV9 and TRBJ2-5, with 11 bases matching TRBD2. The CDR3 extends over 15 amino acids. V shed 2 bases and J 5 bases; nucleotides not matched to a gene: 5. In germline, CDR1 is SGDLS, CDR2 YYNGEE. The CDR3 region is CASSVSTSGAETQYF. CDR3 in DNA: TGTGCCAGCAGCGTGTCGACTAGCGGGGCGGAGACCCAGTACTTC. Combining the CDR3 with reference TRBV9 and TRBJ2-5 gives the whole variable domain DSGVTQTPKHLITATGQRVTLRCSPRSGDLSVYWYQQSLDQGLQFLIQYYNGEERAKGNILERFSAQQFPDLHSELNLSSLELGDSALYFCASSVSTSGAETQYFGPGTRLLVL.